A selection of T cell receptor beta chains follows, all from one sample in a study of cytomegalovirus exposure and HLA in healthy donors. TCRdb's table, derived via immunoSEQ multiplex PCR, lists solely in-frame clones and lacks some. Counted here are roughly 180,000 clones, around 80% occurring once; the ten biggest clones make up about 1.5%. The sample consisted of PBMCs. These receptors came from a woman younger than 45 in good health and CMV-seropositive. The CDR3 runs from the conserved cysteine through the conserved F or W. The D gene is left open where the match is weak. Some rows have no size entry. The others give once, few or many, or a class for an expanded clone.

d_call j_call v_call clone_size cdr3_nt cdr3_aa
NA TRBJ2-3 TRBV29-1 NA TGCAGCGTTGAAACTCTTCTCAAAGCCACAGATACGCAGTATTTT CSVETLLKATDTQYF
NA TRBJ2-7 TRBV28 once TGTGCCAGCAGTCTGGACAACTCCTACGAGCAGTACTTC CASSLDNSYEQYF
TRBD2 TRBJ2-7 TRBV27 NA TGTGCCAGCAGCCGTCTCTCCGGGACTAGTCCCTTGTACGAGCAGTACTTC CASSRLSGTSPLYEQYF
TRBD2 TRBJ2-3 TRBV28 NA TGTGCCAGCAGTTTATTCGGACTAGCGGTCTCAGATACGCAGTATTTT CASSLFGLAVSDTQYF
NA TRBJ1-4 TRBV7-2 few TGTGCCAGCAGCCTCGGGGTCAATAATGAAAAACTGTTTTTT CASSLGVNNEKLFF
TRBD1 TRBJ1-4 TRBV30 NA TGTGCCTGGAGCACAACAGGGGGAAGTGAAAAACTGTTTTTT CAWSTTGGSEKLFF
NA TRBJ1-5 TRBV27 NA TGTGCCCTCTCCCCCTGGGGGCGGGCCAATCAGCCCCAGCATTTT CALSPWGRANQPQHF
TRBD2 TRBJ2-7 TRBV6-5 NA TGTGCCAGCAGTTACTCTGGCGGGAGCTCCTACGAGCAGTACTTC CASSYSGGSSYEQYF
TRBD2 TRBJ2-7 TRBV5-1 NA TGCGCCAGCAGCTTGACTAGCGGGAGGTACGAGCAGTACTTC CASSLTSGRYEQYF
NA TRBJ1-5 TRBV19 NA TGTGCCAGTAGTACCGGGTCCGCCAGCAATCAGCCCCAGCATTTT CASSTGSASNQPQHF
TRBD1 TRBJ1-2 TRBV5-8 NA TGTGCCAGCAGTGGACAGGGCTATGGCTACACCTTC CASSGQGYGYTF
TRBD1 TRBJ2-2 TRBV6-5 NA TGTGCCAGCAGTGGACAGGTCACCGGGGAGCTGTTTTTT CASSGQVTGELFF
NA TRBJ1-1 TRBV5-1 NA TGCGCCAGCAGCTATCAGGGAGGGATGAACACTGAAGCTTTCTTT CASSYQGGMNTEAFF
TRBD1 TRBJ2-5 TRBV4-1 NA TGCGCCAGCAGCCTTTACACTCGACAGGGCCCGCAAGAGACCCAGTACTTC CASSLYTRQGPQETQYF
TRBD1 TRBJ1-2 TRBV30 NA TGTGCCTGGAGTGGACAGGGTCTGGGAGGCTACACCTTC CAWSGQGLGGYTF
NA TRBJ2-2 TRBV6-4 NA TGTGCCAGCAGTGATGGCCGACAGATTCACACCGGGGAGCTGTTTTTT CASSDGRQIHTGELFF
TRBD1 TRBJ2-7 TRBV28 NA TGTGCCAGCAGTCCCGGGACAGGGGACGAGCAGTACTTC CASSPGTGDEQYF
NA TRBJ2-7 TRBV6-1 once TGTGCCAGCGGAGAGGTCGTGCAGTACTTC CASGEVVQYF
TRBD1 TRBJ2-6 TRBV5-4 few TGTGCCAGCAGCTCCGGGACAGGGGCTGGGGCCAACGTCCTGACTTTC CASSSGTGAGANVLTF
NA TRBJ2-7 TRBV28 NA TGTGCCAGCAGTTTAGTGGCAGTGCACGAGCAGTACTTC CASSLVAVHEQYF
TRBD1 TRBJ1-2 TRBV30 NA TGTGCCTGGAGTGGGGGACAGGGTGGCTATGGCTACACCTTC CAWSGGQGGYGYTF
TRBD1 TRBJ2-1 TRBV5-4 NA TGTGCCAGCAGCTGGGGACAGGGCAATGAGCAGTTCTTC CASSWGQGNEQFF
TRBD2 TRBJ2-1 TRBV9 few TGTGCCAGCAGCGTAGGGGCGGGAGGGAAACGTGAGCAGTTCTTC CASSVGAGGKREQFF
TRBD1 TRBJ1-3 TRBV9 NA TGTGCCAGCAGCGTAAGTGGTCAGGGGGCGACCGGAAACACCATATATTTT CASSVSGQGATGNTIYF
TRBD1 TRBJ2-1 TRBV7-9 once TGTGCCAGCAGCTTCCAGACAGGGCGCAATGAGCAGTTCTTC CASSFQTGRNEQFF
TRBD1 TRBJ2-2 TRBV28 NA TGTGCCAGCAGTTCGCCGGGACAGGGCACCGGGGAGCTGTTTTTT CASSSPGQGTGELFF
TRBD2 TRBJ2-3 TRBV9 few TGTGCCAGCAGCGTAGGGTCTAGCGGGGGAGGAAGAACGCAGTATTTT CASSVGSSGGGRTQYF
TRBD1 TRBJ1-1 TRBV10-3 NA TGTGCCATCAGTGATTCGACAGGGACGGGCACTGAAGCTTTCTTT CAISDSTGTGTEAFF
NA TRBJ1-1 TRBV5-6 NA TGTGCCAGCAGCTTGTTAGCGAACACTGAAGCTTTCTTT CASSLLANTEAFF
NA TRBJ1-5 TRBV30 NA TGTGCCTGCCACTCGGGGGGAGATCAGCCCCAGCATTTT CACHSGGDQPQHF
TRBD2 TRBJ2-5 TRBV4-2 few TGTGCCAGCAGCCCTCGGGATAGCGGGTACATACGAGAGACCCAGTACTTC CASSPRDSGYIRETQYF
TRBD2 TRBJ2-7 TRBV9 NA TGTGCCAGCAGCGTAGGCGGACTAGCTATCTACGAGCAGTACTTC CASSVGGLAIYEQYF
TRBD1 TRBJ2-5 TRBV6-5 NA TGTGCCAGCAGTCGAGGACAGGGTTTTCAGGAGACCCAGTACTTC CASSRGQGFQETQYF
TRBD1 TRBJ1-1 TRBV30 few TGTGCCTGGAGTGCCTGGGACAGGACCTGGAACACTGAAGCTTTCTTT CAWSAWDRTWNTEAFF
TRBD1 TRBJ1-5 TRBV7-2 NA TGTGCCAGCAGCTTTAATAACAGGGGCGGCAATCAGCCCCAGCATTTT CASSFNNRGGNQPQHF
NA TRBJ1-2 TRBV29-1 NA TGCAGCGTCTCACAGAGTAACTATGGCTACACCTTC CSVSQSNYGYTF
TRBD1 TRBJ1-5 TRBV4-1 NA TGCGCCAGCAGCCAAACCGGGACAGGAGACAATCAGCCCCAGCATTTT CASSQTGTGDNQPQHF
TRBD1 TRBJ1-2 TRBV28 NA TGTGCCAGCAACGGACCCGGGACAGAACCTAACTATGGCTACACCTTC CASNGPGTEPNYGYTF